The 24 T cell receptor beta chains given below trace back to one sample, sequenced in a study of CD8 T cells in ankylosing spondylitis. TCRdb re-analysed the 5' RACE reads in MiXCR, keeping a single row per CDR3 protein. This repertoire shows some 340,000 distinct CDR3 sequences, roughly 14% found once; its top ten account for approximately 1.1%. Sequencing used blood, either unsorted or a sorted T cell fraction (not recorded which). These TCRs come from a male donor with ankylosing spondylitis or in good health (not recorded which).

The chain combines TRBV13 with TRBJ1-2; 10 bases line up with TRBD1. Germline values: CDR1 PRHDT, CDR2 FYEKMQ (reference sequence). After removal of 5 bases from V and 5 bases from J, the junction contained 8 bases not matched to a gene. CDR3 length equals 15 residues. CDR3 bases: TGTGCCAGCAGCCTCCGACAGGGGGCGGGATATGGCTACACCTTC. It specifies CASSLRQGAGYGYTF.

In its sample, this clonotype was seen a few times. The V gene is TRBV9, the J gene TRBJ2-1; 9 bases fit TRBD2. Trimming took 0 bases from V and 7 from J; bases not matched to a gene: 8. CDR3 length: 16 amino acids. Germline V gives CDR1 SGDLS, CDR2 YYNGEE. CDR3: CASSVDPGLASNEQFF. Written as DNA, the CDR3 is TGTGCCAGCAGCGTAGATCCCGGACTAGCGTCGAATGAGCAGTTCTTC.

The rearrangement uses TRBV27 and TRBJ2-7; 11 bases are shared with TRBD1. The CDR3 is made up of 15 amino acids. Germline-derived CDR1 and CDR2 are MNHEY and SMNVEV (reference sequence). Trimming cost V 3 bases and J 7 bases; bases outside gene matches: 8. CDR3 DNA sequence: TGTGCCAGCAGTTTTGCAGGACAGGGGGCGCGTGAGCAGTACTTC. Protein product: CASSFAGQGAREQYF.

The rearrangement links TRBV12-3 or TRBV12-4 to TRBJ1-2; unclear D gene. V dropped 6 bases and J dropped 4 bases, with 12 bases sitting between them. The CDR3 is 13 residues long. CDR3 DNA sequence: TGTGCCAGCAGCCCCGACGGCCTCTATGGCTACACCTTC. This sequence encodes CASSPDGLYGYTF.

This clonotype has just a few counts. The chain couples TRBV6-5 to TRBJ1-5, with 10 nucleotides matching TRBD1. The V segment lost 1 base and the J segment 7 bases; nucleotides outside the gene matches: 7. This CDR3 has 16 residues. CDR1 is MNHEY and CDR2 is SVGAGI in the germline V gene. As DNA, the CDR3 is TGTGCCAGCAGTTACTGGGGGACAGGGGATAGCCAGCCCCAGCATTTT. Its translation: CASSYWGTGDSQPQHF.

This clonotype was detected a few times. This sequence joins TRBV24-1 and TRBJ2-7; D not resolved. V was shortened by 0 bases and J by 7 bases, with 15 bases between the two germline ends. CDR3 length equals 15 residues. The germline V gene has CDR1 KGHDR and CDR2 SFDVKD. This chain's CDR3 is CATSDLRQSLGEQYF. DNA for the CDR3: TGTGCCACCAGTGATTTGAGGCAATCTCTGGGGGAGCAGTACTTC.

The chain joins TRBV4-1 to TRBJ2-3, with TRBD2 matching 9 bases. From germline, CDR1 is MGHRA and CDR2 YSYEKL. Trimming took 3 bases from V and 4 from J; bases not matched to a gene: 5. The CDR3 contains 15 residues. The DNA of the CDR3 is TGCGCCAGCAGCCAGCCGGGACTAGCTGCAGATACGCAGTATTTT. It specifies CASSQPGLAADTQYF.

The genes are TRBV29-1 and TRBJ1-3; D gene unclear. The CDR3 contains 11 residues. Per the germline V gene, CDR1 is SQVTM and CDR2 is ANQGSEA. The V end was cut by 5 bases, the J end by 4 bases, with 6 bases between. The CDR3 here is CSVLIGNTIYF. As DNA, the CDR3 is TGCAGCGTTCTAATCGGAAACACCATATATTTT.

This clonotype was found a few times. The rearrangement links TRBV6-1 to TRBJ1-4, with D perhaps TRBD1 (5 bases). This CDR3 comprises 13 residues. Germline CDR1 and CDR2: MNHNS and SASEGT. Deletions cut 7 bases from V and 8 bases from J, with 14 bases between. The CDR3 nucleotides read TGTGCCAGCACCCGCCCTGGGGGGGAAAAACTGTTTTTT. This codes for CASTRPGGEKLFF.

The chain employs TRBV2 and TRBJ2-7; D perhaps matches TRBD2 (6 bases). Between the trimmed V and J ends, which lost 5 bases and 4 bases, there was a span of 9 bases. Germline-derived CDR1 and CDR2 are SNHLY and FYNNEI. The CDR3 runs 12 residues. The CDR3 DNA reads TGTGCCAGCAGTAAGCGGGCTTACGAGCAGTACTTC. It encodes CASSKRAYEQYF.

This clonotype was seen repeatedly, ten times or more. The gene calls are TRBV10-3 and TRBJ2-1; D is unclear. The CDR3 is 13 amino acids. Germline V gives CDR1 ENHRY, CDR2 SYGVKD. Trimming removed 2 bases at V and 11 bases at J, with 13 bases between. CDR3 loop: CAISEVEQSKQFF. CDR3 in DNA: TGTGCCATCAGTGAGGTGGAACAGTCGAAGCAGTTCTTC.

This clonotype has just a few counts. V gene TRBV5-1 combines with J gene TRBJ2-7; D remains unclear. The CDR3 extends over 14 amino acids. V was pared by 0 bases and J by 3 bases, with 10 bases between. The germline gives CDR1 SGHRS, CDR2 YFSETQ. In DNA form, the CDR3 reads TGCGCCAGCAGCTTGGGGACCGAACTCTACGAGCAGTACTTC. Protein: CASSLGTELYEQYF.

This clonotype showed up just a few times. This sequence joins TRBV4-1 and TRBJ2-2, with D perhaps TRBD2 (5 bases). Germline assignment: CDR1 MGHRA and CDR2 YSYEKL. The CDR3 is made up of 15 amino acids. The V and J ends lost 4 bases and 4 bases respectively, with 13 bases between them. For the CDR3, the DNA is TGCGCCAGCAGCCTCCCGGGAAGTATCACCGGGGAGCTGTTTTTT. Amino acid sequence: CASSLPGSITGELFF.

This clonotype was seen ten or more times. J is TRBJ1-1 and V is TRBV7-2, with TRBD1 as a possible D gene (5 bases). The CDR3 spans 16 residues. The V end lost 3 bases, the J end lost 1 base, and 15 bases lay between the germline ends. Germline V gene sequence: CDR1 SGHTA, CDR2 FQGNSA. CDR3: CASSFRAGVGNTEAFF. CDR3 bases: TGTGCCAGCAGCTTTAGGGCGGGGGTAGGGAACACTGAAGCTTTCTTT.

This chain joins TRBV5-6 and TRBJ2-5; a possible D gene is TRBD1 (6 bases). With 4 bases removed from V and 4 bases from J, the gap between germline ends came to 20 bases. The length of the CDR3 is 16 residues. From germline, CDR1 is SGHDT and CDR2 YYEEEE. The CDR3 DNA reads TGTGCCAGCAGCGCCCCGGGACACCCTCATCGAGAGACCCAGTACTTC. Translated: CASSAPGHPHRETQYF.

The chain is built from TRBV29-1 and TRBJ2-1; D tentatively reads TRBD1 or TRBD2 (5 bases each). V lost 7 bases and J 6 bases, leaving 13 bases between the germline ends. The CDR3 spans 12 residues. CDR1 is SQVTM, CDR2 ANQGSEA, per germline. CDR3 in amino acids: CSARPGTNEQFF. DNA for the CDR3: TGCAGCGCAAGGCCAGGGACCAATGAGCAGTTCTTC.

This clonotype was recorded many times. J is TRBJ2-2 and V is TRBV10-3; possibly TRBD1 or TRBD2 for D (5 bases each). The germline V and J ends were trimmed by 11 bases and 5 bases, with 15 bases remaining between them. The CDR3 is 13 amino acids. Germline V gene sequence: CDR1 ENHRY, CDR2 SYGVKD. As DNA, the CDR3 is TGTGCCGCATCAGTCAGGGAGACCGGGGAGCTGTTTTTT. Translated, it gives CAASVRETGELFF.

A few counts support this clonotype. The rearrangement joins TRBV24-1 to TRBJ2-3; 12 bases map to TRBD2. The length of the CDR3 is 17 residues. Germline V gene data show CDR1 as KGHDR and CDR2 as SFDVKD. V shed 4 bases, J shed 0 bases, and the junction held 4 bases outside the gene matches. The CDR3 reads CATSESSGGASTDTQYF. The CDR3, as DNA: TGTGCCACCAGTGAGTCTAGCGGGGGGGCTAGCACAGATACGCAGTATTTT.

J is TRBJ2-5 and V is TRBV6-6; D may be TRBD1 (5 bases). Trimming took off 6 bases at V and 1 base at J, with 6 bases between the two ends. Germline CDR1 and CDR2: MNHNY and SVGAGI (reference sequence). The CDR3 is made up of 12 amino acids. The CDR3 DNA reads as TGTGCCAGCAGGACAGTCCAAGAGACCCAGTACTTC. Translated: CASRTVQETQYF.

The rearrangement joins TRBV18 to TRBJ2-4; the D is unclear. V lost 6 bases to trimming and J lost 5 bases, with 14 bases between them. The CDR3 length is 14 residues. CDR1 and CDR2 from the germline V gene are KGHSH and LQKENI. CDR3 protein: CASSRDTTENIQYF. The CDR3 nucleotides read TGTGCCAGCTCCCGAGACACAACAGAAAACATTCAGTACTTC.

This clonotype occurred a few times. The chain uses TRBV7-2 and TRBJ2-1; a possible D gene is TRBD2 (6 bases). Germline V lookup: CDR1 SGHTA, CDR2 FQGNSA. The germline V and J ends were trimmed by 6 bases and 7 bases, with 16 bases remaining between them. There are 14 residues in the CDR3. CDR3 in DNA: TGTGCCAGCAGATCTTACGGGGCGGGGAATGAGCAGTTCTTC. Translating gives CASRSYGAGNEQFF.

This clonotype appeared a few times. The chain employs TRBV3-1 and TRBJ2-3, with 13 bases fitting TRBD2. The CDR3 consists of 17 residues. Germline V gene sequence: CDR1 LGHDT, CDR2 YNNKEL (reference sequence). V gave up 4 bases and J gave up 3 bases; unmatched junction bases: 7. DNA of the CDR3: TGTGCCAGCAGCCCGGGGACTAGCGGGATCACGACAGATACGCAGTATTTT. It yields the protein CASSPGTSGITTDTQYF.

The chain uses TRBV7-2 and TRBJ2-1; a weak D match, TRBD2 (7 bases). The CDR3 is 17 residues long. V lost 0 bases and J 3 bases, leaving 15 bases between the germline ends. Germline assignment: CDR1 SGHTA and CDR2 FQGNSA. In nucleotides, the CDR3 is TGTGCCAGCAGCTTAGCGCGTAGGGGGGGGCACTACAATGAGCAGTTCTTC. This encodes CASSLARRGGHYNEQFF.

This clonotype occurred once. V is TRBV11-1 and J is TRBJ2-3; the D gene is possibly TRBD1 (6 bases). Between the trimmed V and J ends, which lost 5 bases and 0 bases, there was a span of 12 bases. The CDR3 length is 15 residues. Looked up from germline, CDR1 is SGHAT and CDR2 is FQDESV (reference sequence). The CDR3 sequence: CASSPGQLSTDTQYF. As DNA, the CDR3 is TGTGCCAGCAGCCCGGGACAACTAAGCACAGATACGCAGTATTTT.